The clone carrying this TCR beta chain was seen a handful of times. Time point specified: pretreatment peripheral blood. The germline CDR1 and CDR2 sequences are LGHNA and YNFKEQ. The CDR3 runs to 14 residues. The germline V and J ends were trimmed by 5 bases and 7 bases, with 15 bases remaining between them. The data stem from a study of PD-L1 blockade in urothelial cancer. Background on the study: Treatment start was followed by blood analysis at 3 weeks (second dose) and again at 6 weeks.

TCRdb keeps only in-frame clones here, not all; method: immunoSEQ multiplex PCR. The table records tens of thousands of clones, roughly 77% of them present only once. The source is a man in his 70s with urothelial cancer. The chain has TRBV4-2 and TRBJ1-5, with D possibly being TRBD1 (5 bases). Material: PBMCs, obtained around atezolizumab (anti-PD-L1) treatment. The CDR3: CASSSIGRGQPQHF. CDR3 nucleotides: TGTGCCAGCAGCTCTATCGGGAGGGGACAGCCCCAGCATTTT.